A single sample is the source of the 31 T cell receptor beta chains below, sequenced in a study of blood T cells in healthy people across ages. The authors ran a second PCR of about 7 to 12 cycles using a sample-barcoded 5' primer and a J-beta primer mix. In TCRdb, the 5' RACE reads were re-called with MiXCR into one record per CDR3 protein. The sample holds about 1.4 million distinct CDR3 sequences; 59% are singletons and the top ten take approximately 7%. Sequenced material: blood. These receptors were collected from a man aged 18-30 years in good health.

The genes are TRBV13 and TRBJ2-1; D may correspond to TRBD1 or TRBD2 (6 bases each). The germline CDR1 and CDR2 sequences are PRHDT and FYEKMQ (reference sequence). This CDR3 is 15 amino acids long. Trimming shortened V by 0 bases and J by 6 bases, and 12 bases separated the two germline ends. CDR3 residues: CASSLGGGLSNEQFF. The CDR3 DNA reads TGTGCCAGCAGCTTAGGTGGGGGGCTAAGCAATGAGCAGTTCTTC.

This chain connects TRBV28 to TRBJ2-7; possible D gene TRBD1, 5 bases. This CDR3 region has 13 residues. Between the trimmed V and J ends, which lost 7 bases and 0 bases, there was a span of 10 bases. The germline gives CDR1 MDHEN, CDR2 SYDVKM. CDR3 sequence reads: CASTTTASYEQYF. As DNA, the CDR3 is TGTGCCAGCACCACGACAGCCTCCTACGAGCAGTACTTC.

The V and J genes are TRBV12-3 or TRBV12-4 and TRBJ1-4; D is ambiguous. V was trimmed by 1 base and J by 8 bases, leaving 11 bases between them. CDR3 length: 14 residues. The CDR3 spells CASSLVGYGEKLFF. CDR3 coding DNA: TGTGCCAGCAGTTTAGTAGGGTATGGGGAAAAACTGTTTTTT.

CDR3: CASSSKISPGQGSLEQYF. CDR3 nucleotides: TGTGCCAGCAGCTCGAAAATAAGCCCGGGACAGGGGTCCCTCGAGCAGTACTTC. This rearrangement joins TRBV7-6 to TRBJ2-7; 10 nucleotides agree with TRBD1. V was clipped by 4 bases and J by 6 bases; unmatched bases: 18. Germline V gene lookup returns CDR1 SGHVS and CDR2 FNYEAQ. CDR3 length equals 18 residues.

The chain employs TRBV11-2 and TRBJ2-7; D is unresolved. This CDR3 spans 13 amino acids. The germline V gene encodes CDR1 SGHAT and CDR2 FQNNGV. V lost 5 bases and J lost 6, with 14 bases in between. CDR3 in DNA: TGTGCCAGCAGCCAAGCCAGGTCGGGCGAGCAGTACTTC. Translated: CASSQARSGEQYF.

The chain combines TRBV4-2 with TRBJ2-1; 8 positions agree with TRBD1. The V gene's germline CDR1 is LGHNA and CDR2 YNFKEQ. V dropped 1 base and J dropped 4; count of bases not matched to a gene: 3. There are 15 residues in the CDR3. Here the CDR3 reads CASSQGTGIYNEQFF. The CDR3 DNA follows: TGTGCCAGCAGCCAAGGGACAGGGATATACAATGAGCAGTTCTTC.

The rearrangement uses TRBV20-1 and TRBJ1-6; 7 bases fit TRBD1. Trimming removed 0 bases from V and 0 bases from J; junction bases left unmatched: 8. The CDR3 is made up of 18 amino acids. CDR1 is DFQATT and CDR2 is SNEGSKA in the germline V gene (reference sequence). The CDR3: CSARDNRGQSSYNSPLHF. CDR3 nucleotides: TGCAGTGCTAGAGATAACAGGGGACAGAGCTCCTATAATTCACCCCTCCACTTT.

In this sample, this clonotype turned up once. V is TRBV28 and J is TRBJ2-1; either TRBD1 or TRBD2 may fit D (5 bases each). The germline V and J ends were trimmed by 5 bases and 6 bases, with 14 bases remaining between them. The CDR3 contains 14 residues. CDR1 MDHEN and CDR2 SYDVKM come from the germline V gene. The CDR3 reads CASSGIGTLNEQFF. The CDR3 DNA reads TGTGCCAGCAGTGGGATAGGGACGCTCAATGAGCAGTTCTTC.

This clonotype was recorded a few times. At one end the junction does not follow the germline gene, possibly because of a read error. This chain uses TRBV6-5 with TRBJ1-4; 7 nucleotides match TRBD1. Germline assignment: CDR1 MNHEY and CDR2 SVGAGI. This CDR3 is built from 15 residues. The CDR3, as DNA: TGTGCCAGCAGTGAAAAGACAGGGCTTAATGAAAAGCTGTTTTTT. It translates to CASSEKTGLNEKLFF.

The V and J genes are TRBV21-1 and TRBJ2-7; the table gives TRBD2 as D, unverified against the DNA. TRBV21-1 is recorded as a pseudogene. The CDR3 loop spans 17 amino acids. The CDR3 sequence is CASSSRLAGGSSYEQYF. The CDR3 region has the DNA TGTGCCAGCAGCAGCAGACTAGCGGGAGGGAGCTCCTACGAGCAGTACTTC.

The chain employs TRBV7-6 and TRBJ2-3; TRBD2 might be the D (6 bases). V lost 7 bases and J 1 base, leaving 12 bases between the germline ends. The CDR3 has 14 amino acids. Looked up from germline, CDR1 is SGHVS and CDR2 is FNYEAQ. CDR3 residues: CASKLTGGTDTQYF. The CDR3 DNA reads as TGTGCCAGCAAATTAACGGGGGGCACAGATACGCAGTATTTT.

The table lists this clonotype with a few counts. The V and J genes are TRBV10-2 and TRBJ2-4; the match to TRBD2 covers 7 bases. Germline V gives CDR1 WSHSY, CDR2 SAAADI. CDR3 size: 14 residues. J lost 4 bases, V lost 2 bases, and 2 bases had no gene match. The CDR3 is CASSEAGVKNIQYF. The CDR3 nucleotides read TGCGCCAGCAGTGAGGCGGGAGTGAAAAACATTCAGTACTTC.

The rearrangement joins TRBV11-2 to TRBJ2-1; D not certain. This CDR3 is built from 12 residues. Deletions cut 4 bases from V and 12 bases from J, with 13 bases between. Germline V CDR1 and CDR2: SGHAT, FQNNGV. CDR3 in amino acids: CASSSWANRQFF. The CDR3 DNA is TGTGCCAGCAGCTCTTGGGCAAATCGGCAGTTCTTC.

The genes are TRBV29-1 and TRBJ2-7, with TRBD1 as a possible D gene (5 bases). Germline loops: CDR1 SQVTM, CDR2 ANQGSEA. CDR3 length equals 12 residues. The ends were cut back, 4 bases at V and 6 bases at J, with 13 bases in the middle. In nucleotides, the CDR3 is TGCAGCGTTGCAGGAGCAGGGTGCGAGCAGTACTTC. Encoded protein: CSVAGAGCEQYF.

This chain connects TRBV6-1 to TRBJ2-4; D unclear. V was pared by 1 base and J by 4 bases, with 11 bases between. Germline CDR1 MNHNS, CDR2 SASEGT. The CDR3 runs 15 residues. The CDR3 DNA reads as TGTGCCAGCAGTGAAGAGACAACCTTAAAAAACATTCAGTACTTC. As protein: CASSEETTLKNIQYF.

This clonotype was observed a single time. This sequence joins TRBV15 and TRBJ2-1; D may be TRBD1 (6 bases). This CDR3 is built from 13 residues. V was pared by 1 base and J by 10 bases, with 11 bases between. CDR1 and CDR2 from the germline V gene are LNHNV and YYDKDF (reference sequence). The CDR3 DNA reads TGTGCCACCAGCAGAGTTGCAGGGGACGAGCAGTTCTTC. It specifies CATSRVAGDEQFF.

This clonotype was counted a few times. The rearrangement uses TRBV12-3 or TRBV12-4 and TRBJ1-2; 10 bases align to TRBD1. CDR3 length: 13 amino acids. V was clipped by 2 bases and J by 10 bases; unmatched bases: 4. The CDR3 region is CASSLRDRGIYTF. The CDR3 nucleotides read TGTGCCAGCAGTTTAAGGGACAGGGGAATCTACACCTTC.

The chain carries TRBV20-1 and TRBJ2-7; maybe TRBD1 (7 bases). CDR1 is DFQATT and CDR2 is SNEGSKA in the germline V gene (reference sequence). The length of the CDR3 is 13 residues. DNA for the CDR3: TGCAGCGCCCGACAGGGAGGAGGGTACGAGCAGTACTTC. Encoded protein: CSARQGGGYEQYF.

The CDR3 DNA reads TGTGCCAGCTCCCGAGGTCAGGGGTTTGGCGAGCAGTACTTC. Its translation is CASSRGQGFGEQYF. The chain carries TRBV12-3 or TRBV12-4 and TRBJ2-7; D perhaps matches TRBD1 (6 bases). The CDR3 extends over 14 amino acids. The V end was cut by 8 bases, the J end by 6 bases, with 20 bases between.

V and J are TRBV7-2 and TRBJ1-3; D call uncertain. Germline V gene lookup returns CDR1 SGHTA and CDR2 FQGNSA. Trimming shortened V by 3 bases and J by 0 bases, and 6 bases separated the two germline ends. CDR3 length: 14 residues. CDR3: CASSFRHSGNTIYF. In DNA, the CDR3 is TGTGCCAGCAGCTTCAGGCACTCTGGAAACACCATATATTTT.

Here the CDR3 reads CAASRGAGSYGYTF. CDR3 sequence (DNA): TGCGCCGCCAGTCGGGGGGCAGGCTCCTATGGCTACACCTTC. The gene calls are TRBV10-1 and TRBJ1-2; possible D gene TRBD1, 6 bases. Germline CDR1 and CDR2: WNHNN and SYGVQD (reference sequence). The CDR3 is 14 amino acids. With 11 bases removed from V and 4 bases from J, the gap between germline ends came to 20 bases.

The chain has TRBV20-1 and TRBJ1-5; D is unclear. Trimming removed 5 bases from V and 0 bases from J, with 26 bases in between. The CDR3 is made up of 19 amino acids. CDR1 and CDR2 from the germline V gene are DFQATT and SNEGSKA (reference sequence). CDR3 residues: CSALMIGMPEPFSNQPQHF. In DNA form, the CDR3 reads TGCAGTGCTCTGATGATTGGTATGCCAGAACCTTTTAGCAATCAGCCCCAGCATTTT.

The rearrangement links TRBV6-1 to TRBJ2-3; D is uncertain. There are 10 residues in the CDR3. Germline-derived CDR1 and CDR2 are MNHNS and SASEGT. Trimming pared 2 bases from V and 14 bases from J, leaving 8 bases between. The CDR3, as DNA: TGTGCCAGCAGTGAATCATGGCCGTATTTT. Amino acid sequence: CASSESWPYF.

The count of this clonotype is one. The chain links TRBV4-2 to TRBJ2-3; D gene uncertain. Germline V gene lookup returns CDR1 LGHNA and CDR2 YNFKEQ. The germline V and J ends were trimmed by 2 bases and 4 bases, with 13 bases remaining between them. The CDR3 runs 15 residues. In DNA form, the CDR3 reads TGTGCCAGCAGCCAAACCCGCGGTCGGTCAGATACGCAGTATTTT. It is translated as CASSQTRGRSDTQYF.

The V and J genes are TRBV4-3 and TRBJ2-3; D may be TRBD2 (6 bases). The CDR3 covers 12 residues. Germline V CDR1 and CDR2: LGHNA, YSLEER. V shed 8 bases and J shed 5 bases, with 11 bases lying between them. CDR3 sequence reads: CASGGPVDTQYF. DNA for the CDR3: TGCGCCAGCGGAGGGCCGGTAGATACGCAGTATTTT.

The rearrangement joins TRBV29-1 to TRBJ1-1, with D unresolved. V was clipped by 4 bases and J by 0 bases, with 9 bases between them. Germline values: CDR1 SQVTM, CDR2 ANQGSEA. This CDR3 is built from 13 residues. CDR3 bases: TGCAGCGTTGTAGGCCCGATGAACACTGAAGCTTTCTTT. This gives the protein CSVVGPMNTEAFF.

V usage is TRBV29-1 and J usage is TRBJ2-7; a weak D match, TRBD1 (5 bases). CDR1 is SQVTM and CDR2 is ANQGSEA in the germline V gene. The CDR3 is 14 amino acids. V lost 7 bases, J lost 7 bases, and 23 bases lay in between. Here the CDR3 DNA reads TGCAGCGCCGGATGGATGGGGCCTGGGGAAGAGCAGTACTTC. Translation gives CSAGWMGPGEEQYF.

This chain connects TRBV12-3 or TRBV12-4 to TRBJ2-1; possible D gene TRBD1, 6 bases. The CDR3 sequence is 16 residues long. V was pared by 6 bases and J by 7 bases, with 22 bases between. CDR3 in amino acids: CASRSLKYRTENEQFF. The CDR3 region has the DNA TGTGCCAGCAGGTCGTTAAAATATAGGACAGAAAATGAGCAGTTCTTC.

The chain recombines TRBV21-1 with TRBJ1-6; the table assigns TRBD1, which was not confirmed against the DNA. TRBV21-1 is a known pseudogene. The CDR3 loop spans 15 amino acids. The CDR3, as DNA: TGTGCCAGCAGCAAAATCGACAGGGCAGAATCACCCCTCCACTTT. It yields the protein CASSKIDRAESPLHF.

V usage is TRBV6-6 and J usage is TRBJ2-1; D gene ambiguous. Germline values: CDR1 MNHNY, CDR2 SVGAGI (reference sequence). The CDR3 loop spans 11 amino acids. V lost 5 bases, J lost 7 bases, and 6 bases lay in between. The CDR3 reads CASSTRNEQFF. Written as DNA, the CDR3 is TGTGCCAGCAGTACCCGGAATGAGCAGTTCTTC.

This clonotype was recorded only once. This chain connects TRBV5-8 to TRBJ2-3; TRBD2 matches at 10 bases. Germline assignment: CDR1 SGHTS and CDR2 YDEGEE. With V trimmed by 0 bases and J by 2 bases, 3 bases remained unmatched. The CDR3 is 16 residues long. For the CDR3, the DNA is TGTGCCAGCAGCTTGGGGAGCGGGAGGGCCACAGATACGCAGTATTTT. Its translation: CASSLGSGRATDTQYF.